Listed here are 7 T cell receptor beta chains from one sample, sequenced in a study of control samples from healthy donors and cancer patients. Sequencing used immunoSEQ multiplex PCR; TCRdb keeps in-frame clones, though not all of them. The sample has 200,000 to 250,000 clones; roughly 94% are singletons. Sequenced sample: blood. The receptors were gathered from a man aged 50 or older in good health.

The chain joins TRBV7-9 to TRBJ1-4, with D possibly being TRBD1 (5 bases). CDR1 SEHNR and CDR2 FQNEAQ come from the germline V gene (reference sequence). V lost 5 bases, J lost 4 bases, and 17 bases lay in between. The CDR3 is made up of 16 amino acids. In DNA, the CDR3 is TGTGCCAGCAGCCTCGGGGACGGTGGAAATAATGAAAAACTGTTTTTT. This sequence encodes CASSLGDGGNNEKLFF.

The V call is TRBV7-8, the J call TRBJ2-1; D gene unclear. Per the germline V gene, CDR1 is SGHVS and CDR2 is FQNEAQ. The V end lost 0 bases, the J end lost 4 bases, and 13 bases lay between the germline ends. The CDR3 has 16 residues. This CDR3 is CASSLATANLYNEQFF. CDR3 sequence (DNA): TGTGCCAGCAGCTTAGCTACAGCCAACCTTTACAATGAGCAGTTCTTC.

In DNA, the CDR3 is TGTGCCAGCAGCGTTGGGGTCTCGGGCACTGAAGCTTTCTTT. Its translation is CASSVGVSGTEAFF. This chain uses TRBV9 with TRBJ1-1; unclear D gene. This CDR3 spans 14 amino acids. Trimming removed 2 bases at V and 4 bases at J, with 12 bases between. Germline loops: CDR1 SGDLS, CDR2 YYNGEE.

The chain has TRBV5-4 and TRBJ1-2; 7 bases agree with TRBD1. The junction had 14 bases not matched to a gene; V was cut back by 4 bases and J by 8 bases. The germline V gene encodes CDR1 SGHNT and CDR2 YYREEE (reference sequence). CDR3 size: 15 residues. CDR3 in amino acids: CASSRGTDWEEGYTF. CDR3 nucleotide sequence: TGTGCCAGCAGCCGAGGGACAGACTGGGAAGAAGGCTACACCTTC.

The chain has TRBV2 and TRBJ1-6, with 7 bases identical to TRBD1. The germline gives CDR1 SNHLY, CDR2 FYNNEI. The CDR3 runs 12 residues. V shed 8 bases, J shed 7 bases, and the junction held 2 bases outside the gene matches. CDR3 coding DNA: TGTGCCAGCCGACAGGGAAATTCACCCCTCCACTTT. It specifies CASRQGNSPLHF. The full variable domain, rest sourced from reference TRBV2 and TRBJ1-6, is EPEVTQTPSHQVTQMGQEVILRCVPISNHLYFYWYRQILGQKVEFLVSFYNNEISEKSEIFDDQFSVERPDGSNFTLKIRSTKLEDSAMYFCASRQGNSPLHFGNGTRLTVT.

The chain uses TRBV6-5 and TRBJ2-7, with D uncertain. Between the trimmed V and J ends, which lost 0 bases and 4 bases, there was a span of 13 bases. The CDR3 spans 15 residues. In germline, CDR1 is MNHEY, CDR2 SVGAGI. For the CDR3, the DNA is TGTGCCAGCAGTTACTCCACAACTAATTCTTACGAGCAGTACTTC. Translating it yields CASSYSTTNSYEQYF.

The rearrangement links TRBV6-5 to TRBJ2-7; D is tentatively TRBD1 or TRBD2 (6 bases each). This CDR3 spans 12 amino acids. Trimming took 6 bases from V and 2 from J, leaving 8 bases between them. Germline V gene data show CDR1 as MNHEY and CDR2 as SVGAGI. The CDR3 DNA follows: TGTGCCAGCAGAGGGGGGACCTACGAGCAGTACGTC. Translation: CASRGGTYEQYV.